This T cell receptor (beta chain) was documented in a study of T cell changes during pregnancy in multiple sclerosis. TCRdb keeps only in-frame clones here, not all; method: immunoSEQ multiplex PCR. This sample carries around 56,000 clones, approximately 89% of them seen once, and the ten largest clones take more than 1.5%. This specimen consisted of peripheral blood, obtained after pregnancy. The sequence came from a female donor with multiple sclerosis, enrolled in a pregnancy study.

Written as DNA, the CDR3 is TGTGCCAGCCCGGCCGGGGGTCTCGAGACCCAGTACTTC. It translates to CASPAGGLETQYF. The gene calls are TRBV19 and TRBJ2-5, with TRBD2 as a possible D gene (6 bases). The V and J ends lost 9 bases and 5 bases respectively, with 16 bases between them. Germline CDR1 reads LNHDA; CDR2 reads SQIVND (reference sequence). The CDR3 sequence is 13 residues long.